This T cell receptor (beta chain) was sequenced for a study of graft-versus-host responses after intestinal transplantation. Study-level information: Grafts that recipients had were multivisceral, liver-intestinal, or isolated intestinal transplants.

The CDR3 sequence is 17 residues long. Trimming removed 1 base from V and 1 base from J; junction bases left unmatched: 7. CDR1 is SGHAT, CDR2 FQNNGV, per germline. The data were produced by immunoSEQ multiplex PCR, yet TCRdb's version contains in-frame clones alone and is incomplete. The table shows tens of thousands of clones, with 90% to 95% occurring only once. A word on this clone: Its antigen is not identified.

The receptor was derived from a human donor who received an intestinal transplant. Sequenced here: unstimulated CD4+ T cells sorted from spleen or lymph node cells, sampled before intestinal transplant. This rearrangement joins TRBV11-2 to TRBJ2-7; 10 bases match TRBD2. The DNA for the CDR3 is TGTGCCAGCAGCTTAGTTGGGGGAGCGGGGGGGTCCTACGAGCAGTACTTC. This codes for CASSLVGGAGGSYEQYF.